The present TCR beta chain was sequenced within a study of blood T cell repertoires in COVID-19. At the level of the study: Some COVID-19 samples were acute and others convalescent; all came from the United States, Italy and Spain. The cDNA or gDNA used as material had been derived from T cells, B-cell-depleted T cells, or PBMCs.

In the study's own analysis: Quantification of nucleated cells was approximated via reference gene primer amplification. This table comes from immunoSEQ multiplex PCR, and its TCRdb copy is limited to in-frame clones, with some not included. Clone size and the V and J calls come from that table; the DNA yielded D and trimming. Here the sample spans about 230,000 clones, around 78% being singletons. The junction had 10 bases not matched to a gene; V was cut back by 4 bases and J by 4 bases. CDR3 length: 17 residues. The V gene's germline CDR1 is SNHLY and CDR2 FYNNEI. The receptor's source is an older woman with active or convalescent COVID-19. The chain links TRBV2 to TRBJ2-2; 9 nucleotides align to TRBD2. The sample consisted of peripheral blood. The CDR3 coding sequence is TGTGCCAGCAGTGGGCGTGCGGGAGGGATGAGCACCGGGGAGCTGTTTTTT. This encodes CASSGRAGGMSTGELFF.